Presented here are 17 T cell receptor beta chains from one specimen sequenced in a study of yellow fever vaccine responses in identical twins. TCRdb recomputed calls from the RT-PCR reads with MiXCR, one row per CDR3 protein. The repertoire consists of 30,000 to 40,000 distinct CDR3 sequences, with more than 50% occurring once and the leading ten covering 4.5%. Sequenced here: T cells from blood (PBMCs), unsorted or a sorted subset (not recorded which), sampled before or after yellow fever vaccination (not recorded which). The receptors were gathered from a young woman who received the yellow fever vaccine.

This chain joins TRBV7-8 and TRBJ2-1; no clear D. Germline CDR1 reads SGHVS; CDR2 reads FQNEAQ. Deletions cut 2 bases from V and 6 bases from J, with 11 bases between. This CDR3 contains 14 residues. The CDR3 region is CASSLRFPPNEQFF. In nucleotides, the CDR3 is TGTGCCAGCAGCTTAAGGTTCCCGCCCAATGAGCAGTTCTTC.

The CDR3 DNA reads TGCAGCATCGACAGGGGACTATACAATGAGCAGTTCTTC. Translated: CSIDRGLYNEQFF. V gene TRBV29-1 combines with J gene TRBJ2-1; a possible D gene is TRBD1 (8 bases). CDR1 is SQVTM, CDR2 ANQGSEA, per germline. Between the trimmed V and J ends, which lost 8 bases and 4 bases, there was a span of 15 bases. This CDR3 is built from 13 residues.

V gene TRBV5-5 combines with J gene TRBJ2-7, with 10 bases aligning to TRBD1. Looked up from germline, CDR1 is SGHKS and CDR2 is YYEKEE (reference sequence). The CDR3 consists of 14 residues. V lost 3 bases to trimming and J lost 2 bases; unmatched junction nucleotides: 2. CDR3 residues: CASSSGQGAYEQYV. In nucleotides, the CDR3 is TGTGCCAGCAGCTCCGGACAGGGGGCCTACGAGCAGTACGTC.

This clonotype has a handful of counts. V gene TRBV29-1 combines with J gene TRBJ1-4; maybe TRBD1 (6 bases). The CDR3 is 13 residues long. Trimming left V 4 bases short and J 4 bases short, with 10 bases between. Germline CDR1 SQVTM, CDR2 ANQGSEA. CDR3 amino acids: CSVGGPGNEKLFF. CDR3 DNA sequence: TGCAGCGTTGGGGGGCCGGGTAATGAAAAACTGTTTTTT.

The rearrangement joins TRBV10-1 to TRBJ1-2; D is uncertain. The ends were cut back, 0 bases at V and 2 bases at J, with 7 bases in the middle. The CDR3 totals 14 residues. Germline values: CDR1 WNHNN, CDR2 SYGVQD (reference sequence). This CDR3 reads CASSESRQNYGYTF. CDR3 nucleotide sequence: TGCGCCAGCAGTGAGTCGAGGCAGAACTATGGCTACACCTTC.

V and J are TRBV10-3 and TRBJ1-1, with D maybe TRBD1 (5 bases). The CDR3 has 16 amino acids. V lost 7 bases and J 5 bases, leaving 23 bases between the germline ends. Germline V gene sequence: CDR1 ENHRY, CDR2 SYGVKD. Here the CDR3 DNA reads TGTGCCATCACCCGGGGACGGCCCGGGGAGGGAACTGAAGCTTTCTTT. Encoded protein: CAITRGRPGEGTEAFF.

The chain combines TRBV24-1 with TRBJ1-1; D perhaps matches TRBD1 (5 bases). Trimming shortened V by 7 bases and J by 0 bases, and 5 bases separated the two germline ends. Germline V gene lookup returns CDR1 KGHDR and CDR2 SFDVKD. This CDR3 region has 12 residues. CDR3 residues: CATRGVNTEAFF. The CDR3 DNA reads as TGTGCCACCAGGGGGGTGAACACTGAAGCTTTCTTT.

This sequence joins TRBV7-6 and TRBJ2-2; weak D call: TRBD2 (6 bases). The length of the CDR3 is 15 residues. CDR1 is SGHVS and CDR2 is FNYEAQ in the germline V gene. Trimming cost V 3 bases and J 0 bases, with 8 bases left between them. The DNA for the CDR3 is TGTGCCAGCAGCTTCGGGGGAGCGAACACCGGGGAGCTGTTTTTT. Translated, it gives CASSFGGANTGELFF. The variable domain in full, with the rest retrieved from reference TRBV7-6 and TRBJ2-2, is GAGVSQSPRYKVTKRGQDVALRCDPISGHVSLYWYRQALGQGPEFLTYFNYEAQQDKSGLPNDRFSAERPEGSISTLTIQRTEQRDSAMYRCASSFGGANTGELFFGEGSRLTVL.

J is TRBJ2-7 and V is TRBV18; D not resolved. The germline gives CDR1 KGHSH, CDR2 LQKENI. The CDR3 extends over 13 amino acids. V was clipped by 3 bases and J by 7 bases, with 13 bases between them. CDR3 nucleotides: TGTGCCAGCTCACCCGCCTACTCTGGGGAGCAGTACTTC. Translation: CASSPAYSGEQYF.

The V call is TRBV29-1, the J call TRBJ2-3; TRBD2 aligns across 11 bases. CDR1 and CDR2 from the germline V gene are SQVTM and ANQGSEA. Trimming removed 7 bases from V and 2 bases from J; junction bases left unmatched: 5. This CDR3 has 14 amino acids. CDR3 protein: CSGVLAGVTDTQYF. The CDR3 nucleotides are TGCAGCGGAGTACTAGCGGGAGTCACAGATACGCAGTATTTT.

J is TRBJ2-7 and V is TRBV12-3 or TRBV12-4; 16 bases are shared with TRBD2. This CDR3 contains 16 residues. Germline trimming cut 5 bases from V and 1 base from J; bases unmatched to any gene: 2. In nucleotides, the CDR3 is TGTGCCAGCAGTAAGGGACTAGCGGGAGGGTCCTACGAGCAGTACTTC. It specifies CASSKGLAGGSYEQYF.

The V call is TRBV5-4, the J call TRBJ1-1; D call uncertain. Germline V CDR1 and CDR2: SGHNT, YYREEE (reference sequence). This CDR3 is built from 13 residues. Trimming pared 0 bases from V and 6 bases from J, leaving 9 bases between. In DNA, the CDR3 is TGTGCCAGCAGCTTGGCCGGGTCCCCTGAAGCTTTCTTT. Protein: CASSLAGSPEAFF.

V and J are TRBV12-3 or TRBV12-4 and TRBJ1-1; D gene unclear. Trimming left V 7 bases short and J 1 base short, with 10 bases between. This CDR3 comprises 13 residues. The CDR3 region is CASTPATNTEAFF. The DNA for the CDR3 is TGTGCCAGCACCCCGGCAACGAACACTGAAGCTTTCTTT.

The chain carries TRBV4-1 and TRBJ1-1; D possibly corresponds to TRBD1 (6 bases). CDR1 and CDR2 from the germline V gene are MGHRA and YSYEKL. The CDR3 extends over 15 amino acids. V lost 3 bases, J lost 6 bases, and 17 bases lay in between. This CDR3 is CASSQRDPWTAEAFF. CDR3 DNA: TGCGCCAGCAGCCAGAGGGACCCATGGACAGCTGAAGCTTTCTTT.

CDR3 amino acids: CASSLRKGGSNTEAFF. The CDR3 DNA follows: TGTGCCAGCAGTTTAAGGAAGGGGGGATCGAACACTGAAGCTTTCTTT. The chain uses TRBV28 and TRBJ1-1; D might be TRBD1 (6 bases). This CDR3 spans 16 amino acids. Trimming cost V 2 bases and J 1 base, with 14 bases left between them. In germline, CDR1 is MDHEN, CDR2 SYDVKM.

This clonotype was seen only a few times. This chain links TRBV28 with TRBJ2-7; possibly TRBD2 for D (5 bases). V lost 2 bases and J lost 6, with 14 bases in between. The CDR3 spans 14 residues. The germline V gene has CDR1 MDHEN and CDR2 SYDVKM. CDR3 nucleotide sequence: TGTGCCAGCAGTTTAACTGGGCGAAGCGGCGAGCAGTACTTC. The encoded protein is CASSLTGRSGEQYF.

This clonotype was seen just once. The chain is built from TRBV11-3 and TRBJ2-1, with TRBD2 matching 8 bases. J lost 4 bases, V lost 4 bases, and 6 bases had no gene match. Germline CDR1 reads SGHNT; CDR2 reads YENEEA. The CDR3 is 15 amino acids. The CDR3 sequence is CASSSLAGTYNEQFF. The DNA of the CDR3 is TGTGCCAGCAGCTCCTTAGCGGGAACATACAATGAGCAGTTCTTC.